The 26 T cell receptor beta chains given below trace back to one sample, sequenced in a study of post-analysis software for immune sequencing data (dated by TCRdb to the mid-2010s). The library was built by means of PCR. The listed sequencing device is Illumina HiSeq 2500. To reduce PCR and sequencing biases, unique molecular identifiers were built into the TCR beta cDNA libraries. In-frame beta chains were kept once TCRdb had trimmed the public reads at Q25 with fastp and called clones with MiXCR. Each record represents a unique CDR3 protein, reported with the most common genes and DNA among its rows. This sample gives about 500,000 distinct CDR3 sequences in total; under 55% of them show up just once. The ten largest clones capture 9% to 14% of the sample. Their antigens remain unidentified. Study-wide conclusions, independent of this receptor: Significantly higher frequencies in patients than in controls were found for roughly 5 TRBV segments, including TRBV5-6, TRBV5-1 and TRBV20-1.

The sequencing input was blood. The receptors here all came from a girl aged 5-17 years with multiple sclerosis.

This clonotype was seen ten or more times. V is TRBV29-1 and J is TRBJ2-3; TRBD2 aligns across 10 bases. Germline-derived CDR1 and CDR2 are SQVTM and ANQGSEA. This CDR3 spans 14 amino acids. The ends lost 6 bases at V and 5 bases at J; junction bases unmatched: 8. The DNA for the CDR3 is TGCAGCGTGGGGACTAGCGAAAAGGGAGATACGCAGTATTTT. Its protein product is CSVGTSEKGDTQYF.

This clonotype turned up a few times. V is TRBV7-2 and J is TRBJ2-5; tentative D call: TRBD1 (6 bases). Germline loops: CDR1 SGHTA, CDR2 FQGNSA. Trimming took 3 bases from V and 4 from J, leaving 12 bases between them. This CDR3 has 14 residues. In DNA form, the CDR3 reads TGTGCCAGCAGCTTGGCCGTAGGGGGAGAGACCCAGTACTTC. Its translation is CASSLAVGGETQYF.

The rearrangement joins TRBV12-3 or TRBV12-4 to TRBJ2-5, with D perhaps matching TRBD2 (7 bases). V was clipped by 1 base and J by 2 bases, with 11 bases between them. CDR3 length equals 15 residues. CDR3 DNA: TGTGCCAGCAGTTTAGGGGGGGGCCAACAAGAGACCCAGTACTTC. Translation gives CASSLGGGQQETQYF.

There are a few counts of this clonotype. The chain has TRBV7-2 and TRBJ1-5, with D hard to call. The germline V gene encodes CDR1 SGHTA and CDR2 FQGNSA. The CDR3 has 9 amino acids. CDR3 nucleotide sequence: TGTTACGCGACGGAGCCCCAGCATTTT. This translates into CYATEPQHF.

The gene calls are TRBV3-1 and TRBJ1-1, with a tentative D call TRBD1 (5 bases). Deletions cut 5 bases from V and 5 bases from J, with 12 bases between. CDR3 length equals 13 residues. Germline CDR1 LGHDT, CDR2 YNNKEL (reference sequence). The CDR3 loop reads CASSYTQETEAFF. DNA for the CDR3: TGTGCCAGCAGCTACACACAGGAAACTGAAGCTTTCTTT.

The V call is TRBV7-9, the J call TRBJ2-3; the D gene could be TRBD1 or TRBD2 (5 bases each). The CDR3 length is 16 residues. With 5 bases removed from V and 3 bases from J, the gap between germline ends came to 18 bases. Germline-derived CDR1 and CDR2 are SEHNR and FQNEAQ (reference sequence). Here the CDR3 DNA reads TGTGCCAGCAGCGGTGATATGGGGGTCATAACAGATACGCAGTATTTT. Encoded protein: CASSGDMGVITDTQYF.

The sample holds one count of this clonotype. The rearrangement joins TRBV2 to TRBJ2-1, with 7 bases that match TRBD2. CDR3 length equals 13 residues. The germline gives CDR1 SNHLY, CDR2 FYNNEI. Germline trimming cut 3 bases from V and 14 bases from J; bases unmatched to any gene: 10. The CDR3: CASSEEQAGVKFF. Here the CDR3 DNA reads TGTGCCAGCAGTGAGGAACAGGCGGGAGTAAAGTTCTTC.

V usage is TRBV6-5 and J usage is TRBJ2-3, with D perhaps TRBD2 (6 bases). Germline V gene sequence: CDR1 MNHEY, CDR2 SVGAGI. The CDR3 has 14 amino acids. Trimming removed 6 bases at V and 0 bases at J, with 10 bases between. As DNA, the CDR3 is TGTGCCAGCAGACTGGGAGGAAGCACAGATACGCAGTATTTT. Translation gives CASRLGGSTDTQYF.

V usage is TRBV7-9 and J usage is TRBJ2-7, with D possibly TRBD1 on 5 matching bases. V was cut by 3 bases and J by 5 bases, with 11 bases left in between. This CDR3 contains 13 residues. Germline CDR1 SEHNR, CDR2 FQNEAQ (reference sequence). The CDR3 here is CASSLDTVDEQYF. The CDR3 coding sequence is TGTGCCAGCAGCTTGGACACGGTCGACGAGCAGTACTTC.

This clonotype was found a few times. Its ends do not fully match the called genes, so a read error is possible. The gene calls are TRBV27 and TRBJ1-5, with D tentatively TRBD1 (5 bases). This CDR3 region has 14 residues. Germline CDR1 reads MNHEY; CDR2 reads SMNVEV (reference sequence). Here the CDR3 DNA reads TGTGTCAGCAGCTTTTCGGGGGAAGGTCAGCCCCAGCATTTT. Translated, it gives CVSSFSGEGQPQHF.

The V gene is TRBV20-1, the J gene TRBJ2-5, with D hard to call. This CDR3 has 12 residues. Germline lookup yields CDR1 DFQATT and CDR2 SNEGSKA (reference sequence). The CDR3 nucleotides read TGCAGCCCGGACGGTAGGCAAGAGACCCAGTACTTC. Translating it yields CSPDGRQETQYF.

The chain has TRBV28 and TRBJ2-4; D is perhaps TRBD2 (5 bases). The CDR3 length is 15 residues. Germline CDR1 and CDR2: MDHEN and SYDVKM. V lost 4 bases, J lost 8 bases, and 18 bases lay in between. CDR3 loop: CASSSAGKAGDIQYF. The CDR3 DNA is TGTGCCAGCAGTTCCGCGGGTAAAGCTGGGGACATTCAGTACTTC.

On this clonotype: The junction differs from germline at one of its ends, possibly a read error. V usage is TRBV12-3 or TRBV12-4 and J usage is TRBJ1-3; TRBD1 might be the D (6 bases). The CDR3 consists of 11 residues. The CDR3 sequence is CAGSAGDTIYF. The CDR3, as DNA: TGTGCCGGCAGTGCAGGGGACACCATATATTTT.

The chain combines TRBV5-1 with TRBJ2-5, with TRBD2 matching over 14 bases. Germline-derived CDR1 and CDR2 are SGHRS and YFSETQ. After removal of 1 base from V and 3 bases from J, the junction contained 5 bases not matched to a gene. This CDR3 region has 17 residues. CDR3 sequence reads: CASSLRLAGGPEETQYF. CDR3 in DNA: TGCGCCAGCAGCTTGAGACTAGCGGGAGGGCCCGAAGAGACCCAGTACTTC.

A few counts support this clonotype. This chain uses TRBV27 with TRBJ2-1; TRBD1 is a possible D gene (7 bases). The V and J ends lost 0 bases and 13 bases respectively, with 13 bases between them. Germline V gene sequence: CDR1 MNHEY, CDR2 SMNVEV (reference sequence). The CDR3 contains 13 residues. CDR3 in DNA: TGTGCCAGCAGTTTATCGAACAGGGGAGGACAGTTCTTC. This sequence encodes CASSLSNRGGQFF.

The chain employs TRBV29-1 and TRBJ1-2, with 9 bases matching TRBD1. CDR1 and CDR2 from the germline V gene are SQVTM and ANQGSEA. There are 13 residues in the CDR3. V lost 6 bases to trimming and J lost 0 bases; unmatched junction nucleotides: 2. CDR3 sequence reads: CSVRDRANYGYTF. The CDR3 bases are TGCAGCGTCCGGGACAGGGCTAACTATGGCTACACCTTC.

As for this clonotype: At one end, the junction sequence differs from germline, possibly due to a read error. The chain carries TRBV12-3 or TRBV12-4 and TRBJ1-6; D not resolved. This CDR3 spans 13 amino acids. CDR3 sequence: CASSLGWNSRLHF. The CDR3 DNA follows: TGTGCCAGCAGTTTAGGATGGAATTCACGCCTCCACTTT.

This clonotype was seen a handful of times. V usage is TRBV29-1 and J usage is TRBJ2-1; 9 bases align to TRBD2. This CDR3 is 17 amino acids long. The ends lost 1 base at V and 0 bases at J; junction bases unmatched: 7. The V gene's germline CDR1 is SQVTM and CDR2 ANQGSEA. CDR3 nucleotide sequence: TGCAGCGTTGAAGGGCTAGCGGGACTGAGCTCCTACAATGAGCAGTTCTTC. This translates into CSVEGLAGLSSYNEQFF.

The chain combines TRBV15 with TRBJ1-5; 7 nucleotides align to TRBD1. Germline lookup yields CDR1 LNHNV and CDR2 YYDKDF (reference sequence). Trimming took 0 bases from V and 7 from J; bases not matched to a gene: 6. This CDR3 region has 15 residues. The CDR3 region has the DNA TGTGCCACCAGCAGAGATGGAGGCAGGGGGCAGCCCCAGCATTTT. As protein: CATSRDGGRGQPQHF.

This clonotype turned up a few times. DNA for the CDR3: TGTGCCAGCAGTTTAGTTCGGGGGTTAGAACAGCCCCAGCATTTT. Protein: CASSLVRGLEQPQHF. The chain couples TRBV12-3 or TRBV12-4 to TRBJ1-5; D is perhaps TRBD1 (5 bases). V was cut by 1 base and J by 7 bases, with 14 bases left in between. The CDR3 has 15 residues.

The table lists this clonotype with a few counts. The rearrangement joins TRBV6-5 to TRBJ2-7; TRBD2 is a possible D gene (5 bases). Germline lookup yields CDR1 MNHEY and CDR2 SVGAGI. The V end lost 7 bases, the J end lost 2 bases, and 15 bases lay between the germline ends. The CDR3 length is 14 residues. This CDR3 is CASTPPGVPYEQYF. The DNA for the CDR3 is TGTGCCAGCACTCCCCCCGGGGTCCCCTACGAGCAGTACTTC.

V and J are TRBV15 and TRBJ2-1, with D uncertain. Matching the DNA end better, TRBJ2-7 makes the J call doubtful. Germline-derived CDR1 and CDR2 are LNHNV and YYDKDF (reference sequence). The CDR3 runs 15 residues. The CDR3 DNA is TGTGCCACCAGCAGAGGGGTAGGACGCCTTTACGAGCAGTACTTC. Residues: CATSRGVGRLYEQYF.

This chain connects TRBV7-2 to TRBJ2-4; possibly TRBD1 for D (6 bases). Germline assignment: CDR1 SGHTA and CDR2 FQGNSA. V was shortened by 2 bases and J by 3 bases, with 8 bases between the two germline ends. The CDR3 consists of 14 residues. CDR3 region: CASSLKQGKNIQYF. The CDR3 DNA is TGTGCCAGCAGCTTAAAACAGGGCAAAAACATTCAGTACTTC.

CDR3: CASGTSTYEQYF. In DNA, the CDR3 is TGTGCCAGCGGGACATCCACCTACGAGCAGTACTTC. The V gene is TRBV28, the J gene TRBJ2-5; D is possibly TRBD1 (6 bases). The J call is uncertain, as TRBJ2-7 better fits the DNA end. CDR1 and CDR2 from the germline V gene are MDHEN and SYDVKM. The CDR3 has 12 amino acids.

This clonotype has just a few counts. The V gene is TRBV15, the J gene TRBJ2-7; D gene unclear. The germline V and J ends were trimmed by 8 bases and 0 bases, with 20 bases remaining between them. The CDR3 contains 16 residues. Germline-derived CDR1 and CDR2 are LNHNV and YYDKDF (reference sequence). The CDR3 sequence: CATAKSGQFSSYEQYF. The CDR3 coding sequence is TGTGCCACCGCAAAGTCTGGGCAGTTTAGCTCCTACGAGCAGTACTTC.

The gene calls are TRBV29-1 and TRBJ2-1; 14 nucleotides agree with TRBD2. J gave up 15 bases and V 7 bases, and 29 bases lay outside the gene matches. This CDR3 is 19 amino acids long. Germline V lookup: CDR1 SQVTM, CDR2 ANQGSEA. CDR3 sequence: CSAIGRDGTSGSRISPRFF. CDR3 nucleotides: TGCAGCGCCATCGGCAGGGATGGGACTAGCGGGAGTCGAATCTCTCCCCGGTTCTTC.